This T cell receptor (beta chain) emerged from a study of graft-versus-host responses after intestinal transplantation. For the study at large: Multivisceral, liver-intestinal, or isolated intestinal transplants were performed in recipients. Whole-study results and caveats: Researchers found GvH clones in recipient marrow, and some showed up first in ileum or blood. Early after transplant, HvG clones declined as circulating GvH clones peaked.

This table comes from immunoSEQ multiplex PCR, and its TCRdb copy is limited to in-frame clones, with some not included. This table holds about 63,000 clones, around 86% found once. Concerning this clone itself: Its antigen is unidentified.

There are 17 residues in the CDR3. Germline V CDR1 and CDR2: LNHNV, YYDKDF (reference sequence). Trimming removed 1 base at V and 13 bases at J, with 23 bases between. Processed graft tissue released its intraepithelial and lamina propria lymphocytes. Here the sequenced sample was ileum tissue, taken more than 350 days after transplant. The chain recombines TRBV15 with TRBJ1-6, with a tentative D call TRBD1 (6 bases). The clonotype comes from a human patient who received an intestinal transplant, so some T cells may come from the graft donor. The chain's CDR3 is CATSRGGAGAIGSPLHF. CDR3 nucleotides: TGTGCCACCAGCAGAGGGGGGGCAGGAGCCATTGGGTCGCCCCTCCACTTT. Full variable domain (rest looked up from reference TRBV15 and TRBJ1-6): DAMVIQNPRYQVTQFGKPVTLSCSQTLNHNVMYWYQQKSSQAPKLLFHYYDKDFNNEADTPDNFQSRRPNTSFCFLDIRSPGLGDTAMYLCATSRGGAGAIGSPLHFGNGTRLTVT.